Only one count was recorded for the clone carrying this TCR beta chain. Germline CDR1 is SGHRS and CDR2 is YFSETQ. The CDR3 is made up of 14 amino acids. V lost 4 bases and J lost 5; bases outside the gene matches: 7. These data are taken from a study of blood T cell repertoires in COVID-19. Two negative PCRs, clearance, or symptom resolution were required of recovered Cohort 3 donors. The data were produced by immunoSEQ multiplex PCR, yet TCRdb's version contains in-frame clones alone and is incomplete. The sample lists 350,000 to 450,000 clones, roughly four fifths occurring once. The receptor's source is a woman aged 45-60 years who had recovered from COVID-19. The genes are TRBV5-1 and TRBJ1-1; 8 bases map to TRBD1. The sequencing sample was made of PBMCs or T cells enriched from blood (not recorded which). The CDR3 region is CASSLRTGMTEAFF. The CDR3 DNA reads TGCGCCAGCAGCCTCCGGACAGGGATGACTGAAGCTTTCTTT.